The 15 T cell receptor beta chains presented below share a single source sample, sequenced in a study of blood T cell repertoires in COVID-19. The method was immunoSEQ multiplex PCR; TCRdb's version includes in-frame clones alone and lacks a portion of them. The repertoire holds 330,000 or so clones, roughly 90% seen once, with under 1.2% in the top ten. The sample comprised PBMCs or T cells enriched from blood (not recorded which). The receptors were gathered from a woman in her thirties who had been exposed to COVID-19.

The chain is built from TRBV7-9 and TRBJ2-7, with 7 bases that match TRBD1. The CDR3 has 16 amino acids. Germline V lookup: CDR1 SEHNR, CDR2 FQNEAQ (reference sequence). V lost 5 bases and J lost 0; bases outside the gene matches: 10. The CDR3 loop reads CASSPPQGQFSYEQYF. The CDR3 region has the DNA TGTGCCAGCAGCCCACCCCAGGGACAGTTCTCCTACGAGCAGTACTTC.

V is TRBV28 and J is TRBJ1-5, with a possible D match to TRBD1 (6 bases). This CDR3 has 13 residues. Germline-derived CDR1 and CDR2 are MDHEN and SYDVKM. Trimming took 10 bases from V and 5 from J, leaving 15 bases between them. This CDR3 reads CAIRGGGHQPQHF. DNA for the CDR3: TGTGCCATTCGAGGGGGGGGCCATCAGCCCCAGCATTTT.

In its sample, this clone was seen a few times. The rearrangement joins TRBV28 to TRBJ2-7; the D is unclear. V lost 5 bases and J lost 5, with 7 bases in between. The CDR3 is 11 amino acids. Germline assignment: CDR1 MDHEN and CDR2 SYDVKM. CDR3: CASSPIHEQYF. In nucleotides, the CDR3 is TGTGCCAGCAGTCCCATCCACGAGCAGTACTTC.

This chain connects TRBV2 to TRBJ2-7; 10 nucleotides agree with TRBD2. Germline V gives CDR1 SNHLY, CDR2 FYNNEI. Trimming removed 10 bases from V and 0 bases from J; junction bases left unmatched: 6. The CDR3 covers 14 residues. CDR3 nucleotides: TGTGCCACCGTAGCGGGAGGCCTCTCCTACGAGCAGTACTTC. This encodes CATVAGGLSYEQYF.

The CDR3 sequence: CASNTDTGADEQYF. Here the CDR3 DNA reads TGTGCCAGCAACACCGATACAGGGGCAGACGAGCAGTACTTC. The chain uses TRBV11-1 and TRBJ2-7; TRBD1 aligns across 7 bases. Germline CDR1 is SGHAT and CDR2 is FQDESV (reference sequence). The ends lost 7 bases at V and 5 bases at J; junction bases unmatched: 11. This CDR3 spans 14 amino acids.

This rearrangement joins TRBV7-6 to TRBJ2-3; TRBD2 aligns across 10 bases. The CDR3 covers 15 residues. Germline trimming cut 0 bases from V and 5 bases from J; bases unmatched to any gene: 2. Germline values: CDR1 SGHVS, CDR2 FNYEAQ. CDR3 nucleotides: TGTGCCAGCAGCTTAGCCAGCGGGAGGGAAGATACGCAGTATTTT. Translated: CASSLASGREDTQYF.

In regard to this clone: Compared with germline, one end of the junction differs, possibly owing to a read error. The gene calls are TRBV7-7 and TRBJ2-5, with 12 bases fitting TRBD2. This CDR3 has 16 amino acids. Germline assignment: CDR1 SSHAT and CDR2 FNYEAQ (reference sequence). The CDR3 nucleotides are TGTGCTAGCAGCCCACTAGCGGGAGGTACTTGGGAGACCCAGTACTTC. Amino acids: CASSPLAGGTWETQYF.

This clone was seen only a few times. V and J are TRBV13 and TRBJ1-2; D ambiguous. CDR3 length equals 15 residues. V lost 1 base and J 6 bases, leaving 15 bases between the germline ends. Germline CDR1 reads PRHDT; CDR2 reads FYEKMQ (reference sequence). The DNA of the CDR3 is TGTGCCAGCAGCTTAGCGGGCGCGGGGATCAATGGCTACACCTTC. Its translation: CASSLAGAGINGYTF.

This rearrangement joins TRBV7-9 to TRBJ1-2, with D uncertain. The CDR3 extends over 13 amino acids. V lost 5 bases to trimming and J lost 5 bases, with 12 bases between them. Germline V CDR1 and CDR2: SEHNR, FQNEAQ (reference sequence). The chain's CDR3 is CASSLIGPYGYTF. The CDR3 DNA reads TGTGCCAGCAGCCTTATCGGTCCTTATGGCTACACCTTC.

V usage is TRBV19 and J usage is TRBJ1-1; no reliable D call. The CDR3 totals 12 residues. Germline values: CDR1 LNHDA, CDR2 SQIVND (reference sequence). V lost 5 bases, J lost 8 bases, and 12 bases lay in between. CDR3 amino acids: CASSSQVREAFF. In DNA form, the CDR3 reads TGTGCCAGTAGTTCCCAGGTTAGGGAAGCTTTCTTT.

The V call is TRBV27, the J call TRBJ2-5; TRBD1 aligns across 8 bases. This CDR3 is 15 amino acids long. Germline loops: CDR1 MNHEY, CDR2 SMNVEV (reference sequence). The V segment lost 2 bases and the J segment 2 bases; nucleotides outside the gene matches: 4. Written as DNA, the CDR3 is TGTGCCAGCAGTTTAGGCAGGGGGCCACAAGAGACCCAGTACTTC. It yields the protein CASSLGRGPQETQYF.

V gene TRBV7-6 combines with J gene TRBJ1-5; 10 bases match TRBD1. Germline V lookup: CDR1 SGHVS, CDR2 FNYEAQ. The CDR3 runs to 14 residues. The V segment lost 3 bases and the J segment 5 bases; nucleotides outside the gene matches: 1. In DNA form, the CDR3 reads TGTGCCAGCAGCTTTGGGACAGGGGATCAGCCCCAGCATTTT. Its protein product is CASSFGTGDQPQHF.

The V and J genes are TRBV10-2 and TRBJ1-1; weak D call: TRBD1 (6 bases). Trimming pared 6 bases from V and 2 bases from J, leaving 10 bases between. Germline V gene data show CDR1 as WSHSY and CDR2 as SAAADI. The CDR3 contains 13 residues. The CDR3 sequence: CASRPTGNTEAFF. In nucleotides, the CDR3 is TGCGCCAGCAGACCGACAGGTAACACTGAAGCTTTCTTT.

V usage is TRBV24-1 and J usage is TRBJ2-7; 8 nucleotides line up with TRBD1. Germline V gene data show CDR1 as KGHDR and CDR2 as SFDVKD. The CDR3 has 13 residues. J was trimmed by 1 base and V by 11 bases; bases with no gene match: 6. This chain's CDR3 is CANGQGESYEQYF. In nucleotides, the CDR3 is TGTGCCAATGGACAGGGAGAGTCCTACGAGCAGTACTTC.

This CDR3 is CASRPARDRYDQPQHF. CDR3 coding DNA: TGTGCCAGCAGACCCGCCCGGGACAGGTACGATCAGCCCCAGCATTTT. The J gene is TRBJ1-5, the V gene TRBV28; 8 bases are a match to TRBD1. The CDR3 consists of 16 residues. CDR1 is MDHEN, CDR2 SYDVKM, per germline. V shed 6 bases, J shed 5 bases, and the junction held 12 bases outside the gene matches.